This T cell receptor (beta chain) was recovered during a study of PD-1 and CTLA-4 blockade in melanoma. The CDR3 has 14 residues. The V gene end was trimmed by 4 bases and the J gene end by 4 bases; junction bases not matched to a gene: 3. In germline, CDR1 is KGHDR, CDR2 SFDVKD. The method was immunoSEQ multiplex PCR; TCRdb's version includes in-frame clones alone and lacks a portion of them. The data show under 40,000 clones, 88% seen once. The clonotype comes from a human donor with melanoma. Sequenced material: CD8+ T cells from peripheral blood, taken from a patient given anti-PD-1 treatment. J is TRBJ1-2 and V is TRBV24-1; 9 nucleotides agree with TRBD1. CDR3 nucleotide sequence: TGTGCCACCAGTGACCCGACAGGGGGCTATGGCTACACCTTC. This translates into CATSDPTGGYGYTF.